The 7 T cell receptor beta chains reported below all come from one sample, sequenced in a study of Graves' ophthalmopathy and Graves' hyperthyroidism. Researchers took RNA transcripts and amplified TCR beta CDR3 regions from them. Amplification began with first-round RT-PCR using HTBI primers, then second-round multiplex PCR was performed. TCRdb analysed the multiplex PCR reads with MiXCR anew, one entry per CDR3 protein. The sample yields 200,000 to 300,000 distinct CDR3 sequences, around 50% seen once. The sequencing sample was made of peripheral blood. The source is an adult man with Graves' ophthalmopathy.

The chain has TRBV20-1 and TRBJ1-1; 8 nucleotides agree with TRBD1. This CDR3 region has 13 residues. Looked up from germline, CDR1 is DFQATT and CDR2 is SNEGSKA (reference sequence). V dropped 5 bases and J dropped 5; count of bases not matched to a gene: 7. CDR3 amino acids: CSAPTGAGTEAFF. The CDR3 coding sequence is TGCAGTGCTCCGACAGGGGCGGGGACTGAAGCTTTCTTT.

Only a few counts were recorded for this clonotype. The V gene is TRBV9, the J gene TRBJ1-4; D not certain. The V and J ends lost 2 bases and 2 bases respectively, with 4 bases between them. CDR1 is SGDLS, CDR2 YYNGEE, per germline. The CDR3 has 13 amino acids. This CDR3 is CASSVDTNEKLFF. Written as DNA, the CDR3 is TGTGCCAGCAGCGTGGACACTAATGAAAAACTGTTTTTT.

This clonotype was recorded a few times. CDR3 in DNA: TGTGCCAGCAGACTAGCCGGGGAGACCCAGTACTTC. Translated, it gives CASRLAGETQYF. J is TRBJ2-5 and V is TRBV6-1, with a possible D match to TRBD2 (6 bases). Germline V gives CDR1 MNHNS, CDR2 SASEGT. The germline V and J ends were trimmed by 6 bases and 5 bases, with 10 bases remaining between them. The CDR3 has 12 residues.

The CDR3 DNA follows: TGCAGTGCTAGTCGGGGTGTTGGTGGCAATCAGCCCCAGCATTTT. This codes for CSASRGVGGNQPQHF. This chain uses TRBV20-1 with TRBJ1-5; D not certain. V dropped 3 bases and J dropped 2 bases, with 14 bases sitting between them. Per germline, CDR1 DFQATT and CDR2 SNEGSKA (reference sequence). The length of the CDR3 is 15 residues.

This chain links TRBV2 with TRBJ1-1; TRBD1 agrees at 7 bases. The J segment lost 5 bases and the V segment lost 5 bases, leaving 5 bases of the junction unmatched. Looked up from germline, CDR1 is SNHLY and CDR2 is FYNNEI. The CDR3 loop spans 13 amino acids. DNA for the CDR3: TGTGCCAGCAGTCCCACAGGGGCTACTGAAGCTTTCTTT. This translates into CASSPTGATEAFF.

The rearrangement joins TRBV6-6 to TRBJ1-1; TRBD1 matches 8 bases. J gave up 6 bases and V 6 bases, and 6 bases lay outside the gene matches. The CDR3 extends over 13 amino acids. CDR1 and CDR2 from the germline V gene are MNHNY and SVGAGI (reference sequence). For the CDR3, the DNA is TGTGCCAGCAGCTTACAGGGGGACGCTGAAGCTTTCTTT. As protein: CASSLQGDAEAFF.

As for this clonotype: An end of the junction differs from the germline gene, which may be a read error. This chain links TRBV7-9 with TRBJ2-5; 13 bases map to TRBD2. Germline-derived CDR1 and CDR2 are SEHNR and FQNEAQ (reference sequence). The CDR3 has 15 amino acids. In DNA, the CDR3 is TGTGCCAGCAGCTTAGGGACTAGCGGGAGTGAGATCCAGTACTTC. This encodes CASSLGTSGSEIQYF.